This T cell receptor (beta chain) came from a study of response to subunit inactivated influenza vaccine. MiXCR was run by TCRdb on the RT-PCR reads, yielding one entry per CDR3 protein. The repertoire holds a few hundred thousand distinct CDR3 sequences, with 21% as singletons. Findings of the study overall: Each seasonal influenza vaccination recruits few new T cells, the authors suggested.

V lost 3 bases to trimming and J lost 1 base, with 12 bases between them. The germline V gene has CDR1 LGHNA and CDR2 YSLEER. This CDR3 comprises 15 residues. In this sample, this clonotype turned up many times. Its antigen is undetermined. The sample was PBMCs from blood, taken 21 months after vaccination. This TCR came from a man between 50 and 75 years old who received an inactivated influenza vaccine. The chain joins TRBV4-3 to TRBJ1-1, with D uncertain. The CDR3 here is CASSQANDGNTEAFF. CDR3 bases: TGCGCCAGCAGCCAGGCCAACGACGGGAACACTGAAGCTTTCTTT.